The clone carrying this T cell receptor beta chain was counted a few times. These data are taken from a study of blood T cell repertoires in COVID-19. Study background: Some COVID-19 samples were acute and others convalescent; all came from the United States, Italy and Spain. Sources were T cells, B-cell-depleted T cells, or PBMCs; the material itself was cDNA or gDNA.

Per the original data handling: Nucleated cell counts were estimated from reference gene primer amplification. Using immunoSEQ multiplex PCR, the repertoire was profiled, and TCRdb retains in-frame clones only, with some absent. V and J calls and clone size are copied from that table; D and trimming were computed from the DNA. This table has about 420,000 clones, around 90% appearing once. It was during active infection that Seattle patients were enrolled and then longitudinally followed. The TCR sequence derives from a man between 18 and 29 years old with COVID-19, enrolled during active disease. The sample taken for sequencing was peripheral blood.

CDR3 DNA: TGTGCCAGCAGCTTGTGGGAGGGAGATACGCAGTATTTT. It is translated as CASSLWEGDTQYF. The genes are TRBV5-4 and TRBJ2-3; 7 bases match TRBD2. The J segment lost 5 bases and the V segment lost 1 base, leaving 1 base of the junction unmatched. Germline V lookup: CDR1 SGHNT, CDR2 YYREEE (reference sequence). This CDR3 is built from 13 residues.